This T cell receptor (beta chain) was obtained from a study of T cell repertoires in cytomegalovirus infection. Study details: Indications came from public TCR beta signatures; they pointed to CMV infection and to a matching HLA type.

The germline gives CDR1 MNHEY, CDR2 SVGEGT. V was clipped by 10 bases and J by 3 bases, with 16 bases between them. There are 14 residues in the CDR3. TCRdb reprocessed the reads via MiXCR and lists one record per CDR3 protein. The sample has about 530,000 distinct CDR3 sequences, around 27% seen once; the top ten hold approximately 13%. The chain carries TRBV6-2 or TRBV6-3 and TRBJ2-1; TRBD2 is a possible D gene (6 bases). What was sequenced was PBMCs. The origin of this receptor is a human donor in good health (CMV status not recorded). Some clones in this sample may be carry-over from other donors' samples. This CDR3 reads CANTRGSGYNEQFF. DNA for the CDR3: TGTGCCAACACCCGGGGTAGCGGCTACAATGAGCAGTTCTTC.